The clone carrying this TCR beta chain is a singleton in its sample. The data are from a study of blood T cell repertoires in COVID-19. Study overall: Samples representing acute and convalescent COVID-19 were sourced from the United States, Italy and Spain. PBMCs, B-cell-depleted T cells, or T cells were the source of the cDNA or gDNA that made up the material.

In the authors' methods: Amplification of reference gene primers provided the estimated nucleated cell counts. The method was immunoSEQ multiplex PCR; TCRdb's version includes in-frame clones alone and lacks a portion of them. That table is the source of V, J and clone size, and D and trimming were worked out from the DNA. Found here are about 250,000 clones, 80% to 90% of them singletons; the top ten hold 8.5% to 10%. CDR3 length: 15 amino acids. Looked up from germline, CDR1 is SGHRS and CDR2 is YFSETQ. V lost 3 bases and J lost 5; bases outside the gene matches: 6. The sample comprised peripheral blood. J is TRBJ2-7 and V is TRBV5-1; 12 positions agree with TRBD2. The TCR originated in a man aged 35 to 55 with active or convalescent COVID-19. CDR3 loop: CASSSTLAGGHEQYF. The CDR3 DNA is TGCGCCAGCAGCTCCACTCTAGCGGGAGGGCACGAGCAGTACTTC.